This T cell receptor beta chain stems from a study of T cell repertoires in cytomegalovirus infection. Across the study: Signatures in public TCR beta sequences pointed to both CMV infection and matching HLA type.

TCRdb re-derived calls from the reads in MiXCR, one entry per CDR3 protein. Among 700,000 to 900,000 distinct CDR3 sequences listed, under 35% were seen once. On this clonotype itself: Its antigen is unidentified.

V lost 2 bases to trimming and J lost 7 bases; unmatched junction nucleotides: 8. The CDR3 totals 16 residues. Germline V gene sequence: CDR1 SEHNR, CDR2 FQNEAQ (reference sequence). Overall study results and limits: Clonotypes of TCR beta that were HLA-C-restricted and CMV-specific dominated the ex vivo response.

The chain uses TRBV7-9 and TRBJ2-1; 10 nucleotides line up with TRBD1. This receptor was identified in a human donor in good health (CMV status not recorded). Some clones in this sample may be carry-over from other donors' samples. This specimen was cultured CD8+ T cells from PBMCs, taken from culture after CMV antigen stimulation. Written as DNA, the CDR3 is TGTGCCAGCAGCTTACCACCCTCGGGACAGGGGAATGAGCAGTTCTTC. This gives the protein CASSLPPSGQGNEQFF.